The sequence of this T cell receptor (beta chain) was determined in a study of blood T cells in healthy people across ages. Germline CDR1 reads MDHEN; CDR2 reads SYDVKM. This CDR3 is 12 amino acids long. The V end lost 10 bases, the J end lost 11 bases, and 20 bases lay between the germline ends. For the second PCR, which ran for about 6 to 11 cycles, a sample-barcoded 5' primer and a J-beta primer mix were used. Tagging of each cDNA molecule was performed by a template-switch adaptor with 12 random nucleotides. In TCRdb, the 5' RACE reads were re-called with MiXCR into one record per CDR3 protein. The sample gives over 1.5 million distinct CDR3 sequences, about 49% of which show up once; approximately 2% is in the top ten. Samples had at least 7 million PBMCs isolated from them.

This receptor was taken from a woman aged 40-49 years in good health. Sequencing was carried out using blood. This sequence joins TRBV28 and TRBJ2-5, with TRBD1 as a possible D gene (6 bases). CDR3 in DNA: TGTGCCACTGGGGGCCCTCATAGAGAGCAGTACTTC. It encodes CATGGPHREQYF.